The present TCR beta chain was sequenced within a study of vaccination and CD4 T cells after COVID-19. At the level of the study: Of the convalescent patients, who were SARS-CoV-2 positive by nasal swab PCR, fewer than 10 had mild and one severe disease.

Treatment noted: roughly 10-day PBMC culture with coronavirus spike peptide pools or control peptides (ViraFEST assay). ViraFEST grew antigen-specific T cells using peptide pools, then sequenced TCRs. Trimming cost V 8 bases and J 2 bases; bases outside gene matches: 14. Germline V CDR1 and CDR2: MNHEY, SVGEGT. This CDR3 spans 16 amino acids. Oncomine TCR Beta short-read sequencing was applied to DNA from cultured CD4+ T cells. One entry per CDR3 protein, called by TCRdb with MiXCR from the PCR reads. The data contain more than 15,000 distinct CDR3 sequences, roughly 29% of them singletons. This clonotype appeared a single time. Antigen unknown.

The receptor comes from a human donor with COVID-19. This rearrangement joins TRBV6-2 or TRBV6-3 to TRBJ1-1, with 7 bases matching TRBD1. Sequenced material: cultured CD4+ T cells from blood. CDR3 DNA: TGTGCCAGCCTCAAGACCTTGACAGGGCTTAACACTGAAGCTTTCTTT. This encodes CASLKTLTGLNTEAFF.